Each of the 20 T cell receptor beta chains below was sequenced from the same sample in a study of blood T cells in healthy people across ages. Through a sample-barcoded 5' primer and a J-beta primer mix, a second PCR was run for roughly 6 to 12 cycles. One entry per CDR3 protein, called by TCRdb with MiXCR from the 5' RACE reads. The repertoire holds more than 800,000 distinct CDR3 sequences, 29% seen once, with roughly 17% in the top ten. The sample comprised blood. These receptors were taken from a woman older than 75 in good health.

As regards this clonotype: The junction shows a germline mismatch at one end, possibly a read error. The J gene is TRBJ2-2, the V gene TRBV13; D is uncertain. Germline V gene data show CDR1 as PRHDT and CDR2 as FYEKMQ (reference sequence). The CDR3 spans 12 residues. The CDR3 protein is CASKRNPGELFF. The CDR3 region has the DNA TGTGCCAGCAAGAGGAACCCCGGGGAGCTGTTTTTT.

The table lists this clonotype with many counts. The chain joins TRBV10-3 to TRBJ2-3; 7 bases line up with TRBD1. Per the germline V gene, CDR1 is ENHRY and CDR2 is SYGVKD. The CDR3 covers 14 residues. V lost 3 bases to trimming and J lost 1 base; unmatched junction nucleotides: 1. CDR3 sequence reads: CAISDGQGTDTQYF. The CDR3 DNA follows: TGTGCCATCAGTGATGGACAGGGCACAGATACGCAGTATTTT.

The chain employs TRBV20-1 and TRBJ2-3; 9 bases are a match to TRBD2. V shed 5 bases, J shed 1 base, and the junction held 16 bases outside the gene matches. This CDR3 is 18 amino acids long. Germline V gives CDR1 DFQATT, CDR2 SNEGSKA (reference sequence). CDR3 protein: CSAWGGGADLYGTDTQYF. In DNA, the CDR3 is TGCAGTGCTTGGGGCGGGGGGGCCGATTTGTATGGCACAGATACGCAGTATTTT.

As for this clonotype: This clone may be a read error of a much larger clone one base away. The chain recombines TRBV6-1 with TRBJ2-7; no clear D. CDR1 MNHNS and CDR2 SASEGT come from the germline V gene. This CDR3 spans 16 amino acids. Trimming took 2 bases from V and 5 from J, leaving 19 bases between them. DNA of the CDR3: TGTGCCAGCAGTGAATCTCAAAAACACCTGGGGAACGAGCAGTACTTC. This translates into CASSESQKHLGNEQYF.

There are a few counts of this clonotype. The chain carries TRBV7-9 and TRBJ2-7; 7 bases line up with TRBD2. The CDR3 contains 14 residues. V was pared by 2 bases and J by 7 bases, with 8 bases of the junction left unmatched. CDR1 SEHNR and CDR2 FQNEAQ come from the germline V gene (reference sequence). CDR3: CASSLSSWGGEQYF. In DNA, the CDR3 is TGTGCCAGCAGCTTAAGCTCCTGGGGGGGAGAGCAGTACTTC. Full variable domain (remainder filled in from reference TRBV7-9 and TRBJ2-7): DTGVSQNPRHKITKRGQNVTFRCDPISEHNRLYWYRQTLGQGPEFLTYFQNEAQLEKSRLLSDRFSAERPKGSFSTLEIQRTEQGDSAMYLCASSLSSWGGEQYFGPGTRLTVT.

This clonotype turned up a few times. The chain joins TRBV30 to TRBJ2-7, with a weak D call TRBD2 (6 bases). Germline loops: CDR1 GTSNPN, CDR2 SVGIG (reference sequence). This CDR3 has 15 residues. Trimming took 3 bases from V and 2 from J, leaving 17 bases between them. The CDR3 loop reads CAWSPGGLLAYEQYF. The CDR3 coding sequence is TGTGCCTGGAGCCCCGGAGGACTACTTGCCTACGAGCAGTACTTC.

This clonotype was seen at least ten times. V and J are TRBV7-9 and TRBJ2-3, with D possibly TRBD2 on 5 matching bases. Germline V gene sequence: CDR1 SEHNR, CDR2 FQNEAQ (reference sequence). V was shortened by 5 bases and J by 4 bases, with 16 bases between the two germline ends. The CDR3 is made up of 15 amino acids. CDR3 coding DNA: TGTGCCAGCAGCCCGTACCGGGGTCGGTCAGATACGCAGTATTTT. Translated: CASSPYRGRSDTQYF.

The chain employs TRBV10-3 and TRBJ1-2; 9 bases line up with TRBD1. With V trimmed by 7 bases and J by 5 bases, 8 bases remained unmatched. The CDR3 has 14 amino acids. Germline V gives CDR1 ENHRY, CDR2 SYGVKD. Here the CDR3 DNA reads TGTGCCATCAAGGGACAGGGACGGTCGTATGGCTACACCTTC. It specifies CAIKGQGRSYGYTF.

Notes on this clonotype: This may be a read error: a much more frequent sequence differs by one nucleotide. The chain's CDR3 is CASSPTGLTEQFF. The CDR3 DNA is TGCGCCAGCAGCCCCACAGGGTTGACTGAGCAGTTCTTC. The chain is built from TRBV5-1 and TRBJ2-1, with D perhaps matching TRBD1 (6 bases). V lost 4 bases, J lost 9 bases, and 14 bases lay in between. CDR1 is SGHRS and CDR2 is YFSETQ in the germline V gene. This CDR3 comprises 13 residues. The full variable domain, rest sourced from reference TRBV5-1 and TRBJ2-1, is KAGVTQTPRYLIKTRGQQVTLSCSPISGHRSVSWYQQTPGQGLQFLFEYFSETQRNKGNFPGRFSGRQFSNSRSEMNVSTLELGDSALYLCASSPTGLTEQFFGPGTRLTVL.

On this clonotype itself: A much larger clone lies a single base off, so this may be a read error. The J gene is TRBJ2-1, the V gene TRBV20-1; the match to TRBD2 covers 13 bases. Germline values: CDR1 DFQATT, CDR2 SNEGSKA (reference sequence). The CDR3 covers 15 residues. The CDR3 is CGASGGLAGPPRWFF. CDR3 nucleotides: TGCGGTGCTAGTGGGGGACTAGCGGGGCCTCCGAGGTGGTTCTTC.

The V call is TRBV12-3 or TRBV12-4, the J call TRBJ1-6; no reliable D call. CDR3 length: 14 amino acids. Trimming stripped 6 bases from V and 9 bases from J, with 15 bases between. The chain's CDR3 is CASSSSGFGSPLHF. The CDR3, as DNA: TGTGCCAGCAGCTCTTCAGGCTTCGGTTCACCCCTCCACTTT.

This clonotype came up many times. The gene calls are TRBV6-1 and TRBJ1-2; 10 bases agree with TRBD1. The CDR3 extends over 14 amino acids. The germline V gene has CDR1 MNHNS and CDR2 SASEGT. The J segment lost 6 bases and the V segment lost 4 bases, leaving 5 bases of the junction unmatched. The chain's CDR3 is CASSGSGQGDGYTF. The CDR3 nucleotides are TGTGCCAGCAGTGGATCCGGACAGGGGGATGGCTACACCTTC.

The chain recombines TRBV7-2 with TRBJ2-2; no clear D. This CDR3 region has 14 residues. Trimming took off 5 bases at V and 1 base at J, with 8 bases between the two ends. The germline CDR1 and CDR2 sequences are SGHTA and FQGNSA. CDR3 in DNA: TGTGCCAGCAGCGAATACAAGAACACCGGGGAGCTGTTTTTT. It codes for CASSEYKNTGELFF.

CDR3 nucleotides: TGTGCCAGCAGCGTATCCGGGCTAAAGGGAGAGACCCAGTACTTC. This sequence encodes CASSVSGLKGETQYF. This chain joins TRBV9 and TRBJ2-5, with D unclear. Trimming cost V 1 base and J 4 bases, with 14 bases left between them. Germline V lookup: CDR1 SGDLS, CDR2 YYNGEE. The CDR3 consists of 15 residues.

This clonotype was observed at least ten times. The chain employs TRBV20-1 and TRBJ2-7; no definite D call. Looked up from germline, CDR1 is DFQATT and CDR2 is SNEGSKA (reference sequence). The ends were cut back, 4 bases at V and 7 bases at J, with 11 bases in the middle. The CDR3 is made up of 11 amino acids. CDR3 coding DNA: TGCAGTGCTACCGCACTGGATGAGCAGTACTTC. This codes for CSATALDEQYF.

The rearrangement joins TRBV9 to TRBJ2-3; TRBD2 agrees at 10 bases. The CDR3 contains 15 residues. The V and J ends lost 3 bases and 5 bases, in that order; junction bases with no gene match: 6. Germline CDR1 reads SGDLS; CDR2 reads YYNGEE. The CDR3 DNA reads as TGTGCCAGCAGCGGAGCGGGGGGGCCAATAGATACGCAGTATTTT. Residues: CASSGAGGPIDTQYF. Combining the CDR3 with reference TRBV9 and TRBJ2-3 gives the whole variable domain DSGVTQTPKHLITATGQRVTLRCSPRSGDLSVYWYQQSLDQGLQFLIQYYNGEERAKGNILERFSAQQFPDLHSELNLSSLELGDSALYFCASSGAGGPIDTQYFGPGTRLTVL.

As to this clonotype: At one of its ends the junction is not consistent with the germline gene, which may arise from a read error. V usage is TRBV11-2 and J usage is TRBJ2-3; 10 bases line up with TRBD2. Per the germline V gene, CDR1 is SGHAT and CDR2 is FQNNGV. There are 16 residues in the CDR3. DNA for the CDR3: TGTGCCAGCAGGTTACTAGCGGGGACTAGCACAGATATGCAGTATTTT. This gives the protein CASRLLAGTSTDMQYF.

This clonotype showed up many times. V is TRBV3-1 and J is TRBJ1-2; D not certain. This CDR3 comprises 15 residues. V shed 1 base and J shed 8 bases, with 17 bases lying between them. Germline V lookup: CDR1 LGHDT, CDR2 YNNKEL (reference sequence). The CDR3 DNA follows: TGTGCCAGCAGCCAAGGCCCCTTCAATCCTCAAGGCTACACCTTC. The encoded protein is CASSQGPFNPQGYTF.

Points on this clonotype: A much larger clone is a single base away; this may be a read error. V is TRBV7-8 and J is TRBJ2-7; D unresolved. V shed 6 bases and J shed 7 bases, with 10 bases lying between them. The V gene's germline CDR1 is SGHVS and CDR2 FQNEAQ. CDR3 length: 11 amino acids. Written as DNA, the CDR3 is TGTGCCAGCAGATACTCGGGTGAGCAGTACTTC. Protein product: CASRYSGEQYF.

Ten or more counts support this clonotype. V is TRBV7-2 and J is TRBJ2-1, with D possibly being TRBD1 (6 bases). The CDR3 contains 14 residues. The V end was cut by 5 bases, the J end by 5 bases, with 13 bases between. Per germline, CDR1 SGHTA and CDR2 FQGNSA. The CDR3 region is CASSPYRDHNEQFF. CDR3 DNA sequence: TGTGCCAGCAGCCCATACAGGGACCACAATGAGCAGTTCTTC.